A selection of T cell receptor beta chains follows, all from one sample in a study of T cell repertoires in cytomegalovirus infection. In TCRdb, the reads were re-called with MiXCR into one record per CDR3 protein. The sample holds about 360,000 distinct CDR3 sequences, around 18% seen once. Sequencing used PBMCs. Receptor source: a human donor in good health (CMV status not recorded). Some clones in this sample may be carry-over from other donors' samples. Both conserved end residues are part of each CDR3. A D gene is named only where the DNA matches it firmly. Rows give clone size only sometimes, using once, few, many, or a class for an expanded clone.

d_call: -; j_call: TRBJ1-1; v_call: TRBV5-4; clone_size: -; cdr3_aa: CASSHDRHTEAFF; cdr3_nt: TGTGCCAGCAGTCACGACAGACACACTGAAGCTTTCTTT
d_call: -; j_call: TRBJ2-5; v_call: TRBV7-2; clone_size: few; cdr3_aa: CASSFGIWETQYF; cdr3_nt: TGTGCCAGCAGCTTTGGCATTTGGGAGACCCAGTACTTC
d_call: -; j_call: TRBJ2-2; v_call: TRBV7-2; clone_size: many; cdr3_aa: CASSPDRAGAGELFF; cdr3_nt: TGTGCCAGCAGCCCGGACAGGGCGGGGGCCGGGGAGCTGTTTTTT
d_call: TRBD1; j_call: TRBJ2-3; v_call: TRBV6-1; clone_size: few; cdr3_aa: CASRRGLADTQYF; cdr3_nt: TGTGCCAGCAGAAGGGGGCTGGCAGATACGCAGTATTTT
d_call: TRBD1; j_call: TRBJ2-6; v_call: TRBV18; clone_size: -; cdr3_aa: CASSPPGTGGSGANVLTF; cdr3_nt: TGTGCCAGCTCACCACCTGGGACAGGAGGATCTGGGGCCAACGTCCTGACTTTC
d_call: -; j_call: TRBJ2-7; v_call: TRBV20-1; clone_size: few; cdr3_aa: CSARAIERASSYEQYF; cdr3_nt: TGCAGTGCTAGAGCTATCGAGCGGGCTAGCTCCTACGAGCAGTACTTC
d_call: -; j_call: TRBJ2-5; v_call: TRBV7-2; clone_size: many; cdr3_aa: CASSLVVETQYF; cdr3_nt: TGTGCCAGCAGCTTAGTTGTGGAGACCCAGTACTTC
d_call: TRBD1; j_call: TRBJ1-1; v_call: TRBV5-1; clone_size: few; cdr3_aa: CASSSGTGDTEAFF; cdr3_nt: TGCGCCAGCAGCTCAGGGACAGGGGACACTGAAGCTTTCTTT
d_call: -; j_call: TRBJ2-7; v_call: TRBV6-6; clone_size: -; cdr3_aa: CASKDGETAYEQYF; cdr3_nt: TGTGCCAGCAAGGACGGGGAAACGGCCTACGAGCAGTACTTC
d_call: -; j_call: TRBJ2-3; v_call: TRBV6-2/TRBV6-3; clone_size: few; cdr3_aa: CASSRDLNPTDTQYF; cdr3_nt: TGTGCCAGCAGTAGGGACTTGAATCCCACAGATACGCAGTATTTT
d_call: TRBD2; j_call: TRBJ2-3; v_call: TRBV14; clone_size: many; cdr3_aa: CASSPGRVRGRDTQYF; cdr3_nt: TGTGCCAGCAGCCCGGGGCGAGTCCGCGGGAGGGATACGCAGTATTTT
d_call: -; j_call: TRBJ1-1; v_call: TRBV20-1; clone_size: -; cdr3_aa: CSARGAEEAFF; cdr3_nt: TGCAGTGCTAGAGGGGCCGAAGAAGCTTTCTTT
d_call: -; j_call: TRBJ1-4; v_call: TRBV28; clone_size: few; cdr3_aa: CASSLPGPASNEKLFF; cdr3_nt: TGTGCCAGCAGTCTCCCGGGACCTGCCTCTAATGAAAAACTGTTTTTT
d_call: -; j_call: TRBJ2-3; v_call: TRBV7-2; clone_size: many; cdr3_aa: CASSPPESGDTQYF; cdr3_nt: TGTGCCAGCAGCCCCCCGGAAAGTGGAGATACGCAGTATTTT
d_call: TRBD1; j_call: TRBJ2-5; v_call: TRBV5-1; clone_size: -; cdr3_aa: CASSGPGTGQETQYF; cdr3_nt: TGCGCCAGCAGCGGCCCCGGGACAGGACAAGAGACCCAGTACTTC
d_call: -; j_call: TRBJ2-7; v_call: TRBV6-6; clone_size: many; cdr3_aa: CASRGAGRYEQYF; cdr3_nt: TGTGCCAGCAGAGGGGCGGGGCGCTACGAGCAGTACTTC
d_call: -; j_call: TRBJ2-3; v_call: TRBV29-1; clone_size: -; cdr3_aa: CSGRGFDGDTQYF; cdr3_nt: TGCAGCGGAAGGGGGTTCGATGGGGATACGCAGTATTTT
d_call: -; j_call: TRBJ1-2; v_call: TRBV5-1; clone_size: -; cdr3_aa: CASSLSPGGDYGYTF; cdr3_nt: TGCGCCAGCAGCTTGTCGCCCGGGGGCGACTATGGCTACACCTTC
d_call: -; j_call: TRBJ2-5; v_call: TRBV27; clone_size: -; cdr3_aa: CASSLVSDQISAETQYF; cdr3_nt: TGTGCCAGCAGTTTAGTCTCAGACCAAATTTCGGCGGAGACCCAGTACTTC
d_call: -; j_call: TRBJ1-5; v_call: TRBV7-2; clone_size: many; cdr3_aa: CASSHAGPFTNQPQHF; cdr3_nt: TGTGCCAGCAGCCACGCGGGACCCTTTACTAATCAGCCCCAGCATTTT